This T cell receptor (beta chain) was found in a study of blood T cell repertoires in COVID-19. Study-wide context: Acute-phase and convalescent COVID-19 samples originated in the United States, Italy and Spain. PBMCs, B-cell-depleted T cells, or T cells were the source of the cDNA or gDNA that made up the material.

Original methodology: Amplification of reference gene primers was used by the study to estimate nucleated cell counts. Clones were sequenced by immunoSEQ multiplex PCR, and TCRdb holds only the in-frame ones, with some missing. V, J and clone size are taken as reported in that table, and D and trimming were inferred from the DNA itself. This repertoire shows about 250,000 clones, nearly 95% found once; its top ten account for more than 0.65%. Trimming took 0 bases from V and 6 from J, leaving 15 bases between them. CDR3 length: 15 amino acids. Germline V lookup: CDR1 SGHRS, CDR2 YFSETQ. This receptor was obtained from a man aged 30-40 years with COVID-19, enrolled during active disease. The V gene is TRBV5-1, the J gene TRBJ1-2; a weak D match, TRBD1 (6 bases). The sequenced material came from peripheral blood. In nucleotides, the CDR3 is TGCGCCAGCAGCTTGGCCTACAGGGAATTCCATGGCTACACCTTC. Residues: CASSLAYREFHGYTF.